Below are 31 T cell receptor beta chains sequenced from a single sample in a study of regulatory T cells in long-lasting Graves disease. Documented time point: newly diagnosed GD, antithyroid drugs for less than 3 months. After RNA was extracted from PBMCs, the TCR library was made from it. With iRepertoire HTBI primers and Arm-PCR of CDR3 regions, TCR beta libraries were built. In TCRdb, the multiplex PCR reads were re-called with MiXCR into one record per CDR3 protein. Here the sample spans about 540,000 distinct CDR3 sequences, about 13% being singletons. The data were also submitted as part of a second study, on T cells in Graves' hyperthyroidism and ophthalmopathy.

The material was peripheral blood mononuclear cells (PBMCs), obtained at new diagnosis, from a patient treated with antithyroid drugs. Every receptor here comes from a man aged 25-45 years with Graves disease.

Comments on this clonotype: A read error is possible here, since a much larger clone lies one base away. The CDR3 sequence is CASSDGLGETQFF. The CDR3 bases are TGTGCCAGCAGTGATGGACTAGGAGAGACCCAGTTCTTC. V is TRBV2 and J is TRBJ2-1, with 7 bases lining up with TRBD2. The V segment lost 3 bases and the J segment 13 bases; nucleotides outside the gene matches: 9. CDR3 length: 13 residues. The germline V gene has CDR1 SNHLY and CDR2 FYNNEI.

Comment on this clonotype: A read error may produce the germline difference seen at one junction end. The CDR3 nucleotides are TGTGCTAGCAGCTTAGAGTGGTCCCCCTCCTACAATGAGCAGTTCTTC. Translation: CASSLEWSPSYNEQFF. The rearrangement uses TRBV7-7 and TRBJ2-1; D unresolved. From germline, CDR1 is SSHAT and CDR2 FNYEAQ (reference sequence). The CDR3 is 16 amino acids.

This clonotype was found many times. The chain employs TRBV12-3 or TRBV12-4 and TRBJ2-7; 7 bases are a match to TRBD1. The CDR3 extends over 15 amino acids. The V segment lost 5 bases and the J segment 3 bases; nucleotides outside the gene matches: 10. CDR3 sequence reads: CASSRQGSFLYEQYF. The CDR3 DNA follows: TGTGCCAGCAGTCGACAGGGAAGTTTCCTCTACGAGCAGTACTTC.

The gene calls are TRBV10-3 and TRBJ2-1; 10 bases agree with TRBD2. Germline values: CDR1 ENHRY, CDR2 SYGVKD. Trimming took 4 bases from V and 9 from J; bases not matched to a gene: 12. This CDR3 has 16 residues. The CDR3 nucleotides are TGTGCCATCAGTGGGACTAGCGGCAAAGCCCTCAGTGAGCAGTTCTTC. The encoded protein is CAISGTSGKALSEQFF.

The chain combines TRBV5-5 with TRBJ1-5, with D uncertain. V lost 4 bases, J lost 4 bases, and 12 bases lay in between. The CDR3 totals 14 residues. Germline V gives CDR1 SGHKS, CDR2 YYEKEE (reference sequence). The CDR3 reads CASSRWEGNQPQHF. As DNA, the CDR3 is TGTGCCAGCAGCCGCTGGGAGGGAAATCAGCCCCAGCATTTT. Filled out from reference TRBV5-5 and TRBJ1-5, the complete variable domain reads DAGVTQSPTHLIKTRGQQVTLRCSPISGHKSVSWYQQVLGQGPQFIFQYYEKEERGRGNFPDRFSARQFPNYSSELNVNALLLGDSALYLCASSRWEGNQPQHFGDGTRLSIL.

This clonotype was found a few times. The rearrangement uses TRBV19 and TRBJ2-1; D remains unclear. Trimming pared 5 bases from V and 2 bases from J, leaving 10 bases between. The CDR3 covers 14 residues. Germline-derived CDR1 and CDR2 are LNHDA and SQIVND (reference sequence). This chain's CDR3 is CASSFRSPYNEQFF. CDR3 in DNA: TGTGCCAGTAGTTTTAGGTCCCCCTACAATGAGCAGTTCTTC.

This clonotype was seen ten or more times. One end of the junction varies from germline; a read error may be responsible. V gene TRBV6-1 combines with J gene TRBJ2-7; 12 positions agree with TRBD2. The germline gives CDR1 MNHNS, CDR2 SASEGT. This CDR3 region has 15 residues. The CDR3 here is CASSALAGGPYKQYF. In DNA, the CDR3 is TGTGCCAGCAGTGCTCTAGCGGGAGGGCCCTACAAGCAGTACTTC.

As concerns this clonotype: Being one base from a much bigger clone, this may be a read error. The gene calls are TRBV7-6 and TRBJ2-1, with D possibly TRBD2 on 5 matching bases. This CDR3 contains 13 residues. The germline V gene encodes CDR1 SGHVS and CDR2 FNYEAQ. Trimming removed 4 bases from V and 5 bases from J, with 9 bases in between. The CDR3 sequence: CASSYGVNNEQFF. As DNA, the CDR3 is TGTGCCAGCAGCTACGGGGTCAACAATGAGCAGTTCTTC.

The V and J genes are TRBV4-1 and TRBJ1-4, with TRBD1 as a possible D gene (5 bases). The CDR3 length is 15 residues. Germline values: CDR1 MGHRA, CDR2 YSYEKL. Trimming removed 5 bases at V and 6 bases at J, with 16 bases between. The CDR3 loop reads CASSRTGGTDEKLFF. CDR3 nucleotide sequence: TGCGCCAGCAGCAGAACGGGGGGGACGGATGAAAAACTGTTTTTT.

This clonotype has a count of ten or more. The rearrangement links TRBV19 to TRBJ2-3, with TRBD2 matching 7 bases. This CDR3 is built from 14 residues. J gave up 4 bases and V 1 base, and 2 bases lay outside the gene matches. The germline gives CDR1 LNHDA, CDR2 SQIVND (reference sequence). The CDR3 sequence is CASSIALAADTQYF. The CDR3 bases are TGTGCCAGTAGTATAGCCCTAGCGGCAGATACGCAGTATTTT.

This clonotype has more than one count but fewer than ten. The chain has TRBV29-1 and TRBJ2-7; D may be TRBD1 (6 bases). The germline V and J ends were trimmed by 6 bases and 6 bases, with 21 bases remaining between them. The V gene's germline CDR1 is SQVTM and CDR2 ANQGSEA. This CDR3 is built from 14 residues. CDR3 in amino acids: CSVVTGTRRGEQYF. CDR3 DNA sequence: TGCAGCGTCGTCACAGGGACAAGACGGGGCGAGCAGTACTTC.

This clonotype was observed at least ten times. The chain links TRBV12-3 or TRBV12-4 to TRBJ2-1; 12 bases agree with TRBD1. V lost 3 bases and J lost 8; bases outside the gene matches: 8. The CDR3 totals 16 residues. The CDR3 coding sequence is TGTGCCAGCAGTTTGGGACAGGGGGCCATTAGGGATGAGCAGTTCTTC. Translating gives CASSLGQGAIRDEQFF.

This clonotype was observed many times. The chain couples TRBV7-9 to TRBJ2-5, with TRBD2 matching 8 bases. Trimming removed 0 bases from V and 4 bases from J; junction bases left unmatched: 7. This CDR3 has 16 amino acids. Germline lookup yields CDR1 SEHNR and CDR2 FQNEAQ (reference sequence). The CDR3 nucleotides read TGTGCCAGCAGCTTAGCGCGGGGGGTCGGCGCAGAGACCCAGTACTTC. This gives the protein CASSLARGVGAETQYF.

This clonotype was detected many times. The chain joins TRBV20-1 to TRBJ1-5; perhaps TRBD1 as D (5 bases). Germline V gene lookup returns CDR1 DFQATT and CDR2 SNEGSKA (reference sequence). V was pared by 0 bases and J by 3 bases, with 15 bases between. This CDR3 has 16 amino acids. DNA for the CDR3: TGCAGTGCTAGAGATCGATGGGGCAGGATCAATCAGCCCCAGCATTTT. Amino acids: CSARDRWGRINQPQHF.

This clonotype was picked up many times. The V gene is TRBV10-2, the J gene TRBJ1-1; D gene uncertain. Germline lookup yields CDR1 WSHSY and CDR2 SAAADI. The CDR3 sequence is 12 residues long. Trimming removed 5 bases from V and 9 bases from J, with 13 bases in between. The CDR3 spells CASSTAGSQAFF. DNA for the CDR3: TGCGCCAGCAGTACCGCGGGGTCCCAAGCTTTCTTT.

In this sample, this clonotype turned up a few times. A much larger clone is a single base away; this may be a read error. The chain employs TRBV14 and TRBJ2-1; D unclear. Germline V CDR1 and CDR2: SGHDN, FVKESK. The V and J ends lost 3 bases and 6 bases respectively, with 3 bases between them. This CDR3 has 11 amino acids. CDR3 sequence: CASSHSNEQFF. The CDR3 DNA is TGTGCCAGCAGCCATTCCAATGAGCAGTTCTTC.

This chain connects TRBV10-3 to TRBJ2-3; no definite D call. CDR1 and CDR2 (germline): ENHRY, SYGVKD. Deletions cut 3 bases from V and 2 bases from J, with 3 bases between. The CDR3 runs 12 residues. CDR3 sequence: CAISDTTDTQYF. CDR3 sequence (DNA): TGTGCCATCAGTGATACCACAGATACGCAGTATTTT.

About this clonotype itself: This may stem from a read error, because a much larger clone lies one nucleotide away. The chain uses TRBV11-2 and TRBJ2-2; 7 bases match TRBD1. CDR1 is SGHAT, CDR2 FQNNGV, per germline. The CDR3 runs to 15 residues. V dropped 6 bases and J dropped 3; count of bases not matched to a gene: 7. The CDR3 sequence: CASSRTGVDTGELFF. The CDR3 nucleotides read TGTGCCAGCAGTAGGACAGGCGTAGACACCGGGGAGCTGTTTTTT.

The chain recombines TRBV6-1 with TRBJ2-3; 7 bases line up with TRBD2. Germline-derived CDR1 and CDR2 are MNHNS and SASEGT. The CDR3 totals 16 residues. V shed 7 bases, J shed 0 bases, and the junction held 10 bases outside the gene matches. CDR3 sequence reads: CASKASGGTSTDTQYF. The CDR3 DNA reads TGTGCCAGCAAGGCGTCGGGAGGAACTAGCACAGATACGCAGTATTTT.

This clonotype has more than one count but fewer than ten. This could be a read error, since a much larger clone is one nucleotide away. The V and J genes are TRBV13 and TRBJ1-3, with TRBD1 matching over 7 bases. Germline CDR1 reads PRHDT; CDR2 reads FYEKMQ (reference sequence). The CDR3 is made up of 16 amino acids. The CDR3 bases are TGTGCCAGCAGCAAGACAGGGACGACAGCTGGAAACATCATATATTTT. Its translation: CASSKTGTTAGNIIYF.

This clonotype has a count of ten or more. The chain is built from TRBV10-3 and TRBJ1-6; no reliable D call. CDR3 length equals 14 residues. Germline CDR1 is ENHRY and CDR2 is SYGVKD. V lost 2 bases and J lost 5, with 7 bases in between. The CDR3 protein is CAISEGQNNSPLHF. The CDR3 DNA follows: TGTGCCATCAGTGAGGGCCAGAATAATTCACCCCTCCACTTT.

In its sample, this clonotype was seen many times. Relative to the germline gene, one junction end is altered; a read error may explain this. This sequence joins TRBV5-1 and TRBJ1-2, with a weak D call TRBD1 (5 bases). Germline lookup yields CDR1 SGHRS and CDR2 YFSETQ. This CDR3 comprises 13 residues. This CDR3 is CASSSGPNYGYTF. CDR3 DNA: TGTGCCAGCAGTTCGGGACCTAACTATGGCTACACCTTC.

This clonotype was detected a few times. Just one base apart from a much larger clone, this may be a read error. The genes are TRBV13 and TRBJ2-7; D might be TRBD2 (6 bases). The CDR3 loop spans 15 amino acids. CDR1 is PRHDT, CDR2 FYEKMQ, per germline (reference sequence). The DNA for the CDR3 is TGTGCCAGCAGCTCTTGGGGTAGCGGCTCCAACGAGCAGTACTTC. This sequence encodes CASSSWGSGSNEQYF.

This clonotype appeared many times. V is TRBV11-2 and J is TRBJ1-3, with 7 nucleotides matching TRBD1. V trimming: 5 bases; J trimming: 2 bases; junction bases outside the gene matches: 9. In germline, CDR1 is SGHAT, CDR2 FQNNGV. This CDR3 spans 16 amino acids. The CDR3 DNA reads as TGTGCCAGCAGCCCGACGACAGGGAACCCTGGAAACACCATATATTTT. Protein: CASSPTTGNPGNTIYF. The full variable domain, completed using reference TRBV11-2 and TRBJ1-3, is EAGVAQSPRYKIIEKRQSVAFWCNPISGHATLYWYQQILGQGPKLLIQFQNNGVVDDSQLPKDRFSAERLKGVDSTLKIQPAKLEDSAVYLCASSPTTGNPGNTIYFGEGSWLTVV.

This clonotype occurred many times. The chain employs TRBV6-1 and TRBJ2-2, with 12 bases aligning to TRBD2. Germline values: CDR1 MNHNS, CDR2 SASEGT. The CDR3 loop spans 16 amino acids. V lost 5 bases to trimming and J lost 5 bases; unmatched junction nucleotides: 6. The CDR3 bases are TGTGCCAGCAGTCCCGGACTAGCGGGGCTTACCGGGGAGCTGTTTTTT. Amino acid sequence: CASSPGLAGLTGELFF.

This clonotype was counted many times. J is TRBJ1-1 and V is TRBV29-1; the D is unclear. CDR3 length equals 11 residues. Germline V CDR1 and CDR2: SQVTM, ANQGSEA. V dropped 4 bases and J dropped 4 bases, with 7 bases sitting between them. CDR3 sequence (DNA): TGCAGCGTTGCCGCGGGCACTGAAGCTTTCTTT. As protein: CSVAAGTEAFF.

This clonotype has a count of ten or more. Here the CDR3 reads CASSLFSKGDTQYF. The CDR3 DNA is TGTGCCAGCAGCTTGTTCTCAAAGGGGGATACGCAGTATTTT. This chain joins TRBV7-3 and TRBJ2-3, with D tentatively TRBD1 (5 bases). Trimming removed 3 bases at V and 6 bases at J, with 13 bases between. Germline CDR1 reads SGHTA; CDR2 reads FQGTGA. The CDR3 consists of 14 residues.

Many counts were recorded for this clonotype. The genes are TRBV20-1 and TRBJ2-1; a possible D gene is TRBD1 (5 bases). Germline lookup yields CDR1 DFQATT and CDR2 SNEGSKA (reference sequence). Trimming pared 5 bases from V and 8 bases from J, leaving 13 bases between. CDR3 length: 12 residues. DNA of the CDR3: TGCAGTGCTCGTCGCCAGGGCGATGAGCAGTTCTTC. Translated, it gives CSARRQGDEQFF.

This clonotype was picked up a small number of times. The CDR3: CAWGMGAANTEAFF. In DNA, the CDR3 is TGTGCCTGGGGAATGGGGGCGGCGAACACTGAAGCTTTCTTT. The rearrangement uses TRBV30 and TRBJ1-1; D perhaps matches TRBD1 (6 bases). The V end was cut by 5 bases, the J end by 1 base, with 14 bases between. This CDR3 region has 14 residues. CDR1 is GTSNPN, CDR2 SVGIG, per germline (reference sequence).

This clonotype was seen at least ten times. The chain uses TRBV19 and TRBJ2-1; 9 nucleotides align to TRBD2. J gave up 9 bases and V 6 bases, and 9 bases lay outside the gene matches. The CDR3 has 14 amino acids. The germline gives CDR1 LNHDA, CDR2 SQIVND (reference sequence). The CDR3 protein is CASSRLAEGGEQFF. CDR3 sequence (DNA): TGTGCCAGTAGCCGACTAGCGGAGGGGGGTGAGCAGTTCTTC.

The rearrangement links TRBV30 to TRBJ2-5, with D possibly being TRBD2 (6 bases). Looked up from germline, CDR1 is GTSNPN and CDR2 is SVGIG (reference sequence). The V and J ends lost 1 base and 2 bases respectively, with 14 bases between them. The CDR3 contains 15 residues. The CDR3 here is CAWSGRAGLQETQYF. In nucleotides, the CDR3 is TGTGCCTGGAGTGGTAGGGCGGGACTTCAAGAGACCCAGTACTTC.